This TCR beta chain was profiled in a study of radiation and T cells in renal cell carcinoma (dated by TCRdb to the early 2020s). About the study as a whole: Samples came from a clinical trial, in which primary renal cell carcinomas received 15 Gy stereotactic body radiation therapy followed by nephrectomy 4 weeks later. A total of 53 samples underwent TCR beta sequencing, made up of approximately 26 tumors and about 27 peripheral blood samples. In the 40 to 55 samples combined, roughly 4.4 million unique CDR3 nucleotide sequences were found, encoding about 2.7 million unique CDR3 amino acid sequences.

Turning to this clone: No cognate antigen has been identified for it. Per-base qualities were not stored, and no clone one base away is much larger.

From cysteine to phenylalanine, the CDR3 is 15 amino acids long. Only the CDR3 part of the read is kept: 45 bases, read in frame from the first base. The germline V and J ends show losses of 2 bases and 4 bases respectively, and no gene match explains 9 bases of the junction. In the germline V gene, CDR1 corresponds to SGDLS and CDR2 to YYNGEE. Beyond this particular receptor, the publication reports: Because pretreatment tumor biopsies were not available, the study could not determine whether clonotypes were already present within the tumor at baseline. Because the trial had a single-armed design, the trial could not examine how radiation dose or scheduling affected the TCR repertoire. In blood, the top tumor clonotypes increased between baseline and 2 weeks post-radiation and then shrank by 4 weeks, which suggests that tumor-resident clones expanded only transiently. Blood repertoire dynamics were not followed beyond 4 weeks after treatment.

The time point label for this specimen denotes: baseline pretreatment blood. The treatment or condition label of this sample denotes: 15 Gy SBRT to primary tumor, nephrectomy 4 weeks later. To follow tumor-enriched clonotypes, serial peripheral blood was collected from radiation-treated patients at baseline and at 2 weeks and 4 weeks after SBRT. Every patient's renal cell carcinoma showed clear cell pathology. The QIAamp DNA Blood Mini Kit (Qiagen) was used to prepare genomic DNA for TCR sequencing. Only samples passing all quality control checks were included in the analyses. The immunoSEQ kit was used, according to the manufacturer's recommendations, to generate TCR beta libraries from genomic DNA. For library preparation, a first multiplex PCR was performed with proprietary primers, followed by a second PCR in which unique barcodes were added, and bead cleanups were performed after each round. A kit-provided positive control reaction and a negative control reaction were included in every sample batch. The final libraries were assessed on an Agilent 4200 TapeStation D1000 ScreenTape, pooled by volume, and quantified by qPCR. An Illumina NextSeq500 fitted with a MidOutput 150-cycle cartridge performed the sequencing, running 156 Read1 cycles and 15 Index1 cycles with the kit's custom primers. The pooled library was loaded at about 0.96 pM, and about 20% PhiX control was spiked in. Processing in the source paper ran as follows. The vendor-processed data were analyzed in R, and a clonotype was defined as all T cells that share the same CDR3 nucleotide sequence. For clone abundance analyses, frequencies were normalized to the 10,000 most abundant clones in each sample. Public T cell clones, which averaged fewer than five per sample, were removed prior to analysis. An abundance difference of at least 32-fold between compartments was the criterion for calling clonotypes tumor-enriched or baseline blood-enriched. A beta-binomial differential abundance model was used to identify clonotypes that expanded or contracted between blood time points. Tumor-blood repertoire similarity was measured with the Baroni-Urbani and Buser coefficient, and groups were compared using two-tailed Wilcoxon tests in R. Here the immuneACCESS table is served through TCRdb, limited to in-frame sequences with V and J called. Missing clones are a known gap in these copies; in checked studies unresolved V genes cover under half, and the rest lacks a known reason. Clone size and V and J calls were adopted from that table, with D and trimming inferred from the DNA. The sample table holds about 140,000 clones, of which around four fifths were seen once. The ten most abundant clones make up around a quarter of the sample.

The sequence derives from a woman between 45 and 65 years old with renal cell carcinoma. This material consisted of blood, taken from a patient whose treatment included radiotherapy and nephrectomy. The chain is made from TRBV9 and TRBJ2-7, and TRBD2 matches 7 of the central bases. The sequenced DNA: TGTGCCAGCAGCGTCGGCCGCAGCGGGAAGTACGAGCAGTACTTC. This codes for CASSVGRSGKYEQYF.